These 27 T cell receptor beta chains were all obtained from the same sample, sequenced in a study of regulatory T cells in long-lasting Graves disease. Time point specified: newly diagnosed GD, antithyroid drugs for less than 3 months. Following extraction of RNA from PBMCs, that RNA was used to make the TCR library. Through Arm-PCR of CDR3 regions and iRepertoire HTBI primers, TCR beta libraries were built. MiXCR was run by TCRdb on the multiplex PCR reads, yielding one entry per CDR3 protein. In the table there are 500,000 to 700,000 distinct CDR3 sequences, roughly 15% of which are singletons. The data also belong to a second study, concerning T cells in Graves' hyperthyroidism and ophthalmopathy.

Here the sequenced sample was peripheral blood mononuclear cells (PBMCs), taken at new diagnosis, from a patient treated with antithyroid drugs. The receptor source for this set is a woman in her thirties with Graves disease.

This clonotype showed up just once. The CDR3 DNA is TGCGCCAGCAGCCAAAGCAGGGTTGACTCTGGAAACACCATATATTTT. Encoded protein: CASSQSRVDSGNTIYF. The chain is built from TRBV4-1 and TRBJ1-3; D perhaps matches TRBD1 (5 bases). Germline lookup yields CDR1 MGHRA and CDR2 YSYEKL. The CDR3 runs 16 residues. Trimming took 2 bases from V and 0 from J, leaving 11 bases between them.

As to this clonotype: The CDR3 ends on some other residue instead of the conserved phenylalanine or tryptophan, so this is likely a read error. The DNA is omitted, as the CDR3 cannot be located on it reliably, and the CDR3 follows TCRdb's listing. The V call is TRBV30, the J call TRBJ2-1; the D call in the table, TRBD2, was not verified against the DNA. Germline loops: CDR1 GTSNPN, CDR2 SVGIG (reference sequence). From its first to its last residue, the CDR3 has 11 amino acids. The CDR3 is CAWSGGTSGEL.

This chain connects TRBV14 to TRBJ1-4; D is uncertain. Germline V gene lookup returns CDR1 SGHDN and CDR2 FVKESK. V was clipped by 1 base and J by 0 bases, with 15 bases between them. The CDR3 has 18 residues. The CDR3 here is CASSQGGWVEATNEKLFF. CDR3 DNA sequence: TGTGCCAGCAGCCAAGGAGGTTGGGTTGAAGCAACTAATGAAAAACTGTTTTTT.

In this sample, this clonotype turned up many times. The V and J genes are TRBV2 and TRBJ2-1, with TRBD2 matching over 10 bases. With V trimmed by 2 bases and J by 14 bases, 12 bases remained unmatched. Germline assignment: CDR1 SNHLY and CDR2 FYNNEI. There are 15 residues in the CDR3. The CDR3, as DNA: TGTGCCAGCAGTGAACGGCCATGGAGCGGGAGGGCTAAGTTCTTC. Encoded protein: CASSERPWSGRAKFF. The full variable domain, its missing parts supplied by reference TRBV2 and TRBJ2-1, is EPEVTQTPSHQVTQMGQEVILRCVPISNHLYFYWYRQILGQKVEFLVSFYNNEISEKSEIFDDQFSVERPDGSNFTLKIRSTKLEDSAMYFCASSERPWSGRAKFFGPGTRLTVL.

This clonotype was seen a handful of times. The genes are TRBV5-6 and TRBJ1-2, with a possible D match to TRBD1 (6 bases). Trimming took 4 bases from V and 0 from J, leaving 19 bases between them. The CDR3 totals 17 residues. Germline CDR1 reads SGHDT; CDR2 reads YYEEEE. The CDR3 is CASSKGGSGVANYGYTF. The CDR3 DNA sequence: TGTGCCAGCAGCAAAGGGGGGTCCGGGGTCGCTAACTATGGCTACACCTTC.

This clonotype was seen ten or more times. The chain recombines TRBV6-1 with TRBJ2-3; TRBD1 matches 12 bases. In germline, CDR1 is MNHNS, CDR2 SASEGT. The V segment lost 6 bases and the J segment 4 bases; nucleotides outside the gene matches: 5. This CDR3 has 15 amino acids. CDR3 coding DNA: TGTGCCAGCAGAGCCGGGACAGGGGGCGCAGATACGCAGTATTTT. As protein: CASRAGTGGADTQYF.

The chain links TRBV6-1 to TRBJ2-3, with 12 bases aligning to TRBD2. Germline V gene data show CDR1 as MNHNS and CDR2 as SASEGT. V was clipped by 5 bases and J by 4 bases; unmatched bases: 13. The CDR3 is 18 amino acids. Written as DNA, the CDR3 is TGTGCCAGCAGTCAGGTCAGGGCTAGCGGGAGGGCCGCAGATACGCAGTATTTT. This codes for CASSQVRASGRAADTQYF.

The sample holds a few counts of this clonotype. This chain uses TRBV5-4 with TRBJ1-3, with D unclear. V was clipped by 4 bases and J by 0 bases, with 11 bases between them. The CDR3 is made up of 15 amino acids. Looked up from germline, CDR1 is SGHNT and CDR2 is YYREEE (reference sequence). The CDR3 is CASSAEAASGNTIYF. The DNA of the CDR3 is TGTGCCAGCAGCGCGGAGGCAGCCTCTGGAAACACCATATATTTT.

This clonotype was observed a handful of times. J is TRBJ2-3 and V is TRBV5-1; D call uncertain. The CDR3 has 13 residues. V lost 4 bases and J 5 bases, leaving 11 bases between the germline ends. CDR1 SGHRS and CDR2 YFSETQ come from the germline V gene. CDR3 sequence reads: CASSLEAQDTQYF. CDR3 sequence (DNA): TGCGCCAGCAGCCTAGAGGCCCAAGATACGCAGTATTTT.

This clonotype has a count of ten or more. The V call is TRBV3-1, the J call TRBJ2-3; TRBD2 aligns across 8 bases. CDR3 length: 15 amino acids. V was clipped by 2 bases and J by 2 bases; unmatched bases: 3. Germline assignment: CDR1 LGHDT and CDR2 YNNKEL (reference sequence). The DNA of the CDR3 is TGTGCCAGCAGCCAAACTAGCGGAAACACAGATACGCAGTATTTT. Its protein is CASSQTSGNTDTQYF.

Many counts were recorded for this clonotype. This chain connects TRBV27 to TRBJ2-1, with D tentatively TRBD2 (5 bases). The V gene's germline CDR1 is MNHEY and CDR2 SMNVEV (reference sequence). Deletions cut 6 bases from V and 5 bases from J, with 14 bases between. The CDR3 is 14 residues long. The CDR3 nucleotides read TGTGCCAGCAGGCTAAGCGGATCTAACAATGAGCAGTTCTTC. Its protein product is CASRLSGSNNEQFF.

This clonotype was picked up a small number of times. The J gene is TRBJ1-1, the V gene TRBV19; D may be TRBD1 (5 bases). This CDR3 is 12 amino acids long. The V and J ends lost 7 bases and 5 bases respectively, with 11 bases between them. Germline V CDR1 and CDR2: LNHDA, SQIVND (reference sequence). The CDR3 coding sequence is TGTGCCAGTAAGCAGGGAAGTACTGAAGCTTTCTTT. It is translated as CASKQGSTEAFF.

This clonotype was counted ten times or more. V gene TRBV7-2 combines with J gene TRBJ2-5; tentatively, D is TRBD1 (5 bases). Trimming removed 5 bases at V and 2 bases at J, with 15 bases between. This CDR3 is built from 15 residues. Germline V gene lookup returns CDR1 SGHTA and CDR2 FQGNSA. CDR3 bases: TGTGCCAGCAGCCGACAAACAGGCTCACAAGAGACCCAGTACTTC. Translated: CASSRQTGSQETQYF.

This clonotype has a handful of counts. This chain uses TRBV20-1 with TRBJ1-6; perhaps TRBD1 as D (5 bases). Trimming left V 6 bases short and J 14 bases short, with 14 bases between. The CDR3 sequence is 11 residues long. Germline-derived CDR1 and CDR2 are DFQATT and SNEGSKA (reference sequence). CDR3 in amino acids: CSAWGLLSLHF. The CDR3, as DNA: TGCAGTGCCTGGGGACTTCTATCCCTCCACTTT.

The genes are TRBV10-3 and TRBJ2-5; possible D gene TRBD1, 6 bases. V lost 3 bases and J 3 bases, leaving 8 bases between the germline ends. The CDR3 contains 13 residues. CDR1 is ENHRY, CDR2 SYGVKD, per germline. The chain's CDR3 is CAISDGQKETQYF. DNA of the CDR3: TGTGCCATCAGTGACGGACAGAAAGAGACCCAGTACTTC.

This clonotype showed up many times. Relative to the germline gene, one junction end is altered; a read error may explain this. V and J are TRBV7-9 and TRBJ2-3, with D unresolved. CDR3 length equals 12 residues. Germline assignment: CDR1 SEHNR and CDR2 FQNEAQ (reference sequence). CDR3: CATSVLADTQYF. DNA of the CDR3: TGTGCCACCAGCGTCCTAGCAGATACGCAGTATTTT.

Turning to this clonotype: A read error may account for a junction end that differs from germline. The V call is TRBV5-1, the J call TRBJ2-3, with TRBD1 matching over 9 bases. The CDR3 has 14 residues. Germline-derived CDR1 and CDR2 are SGHRS and YFSETQ. The CDR3 region is CASGFGQGTDTQYF. CDR3 nucleotide sequence: TGCGCCAGCGGCTTCGGACAGGGGACAGATACGCAGTATTTT.

The J gene is TRBJ2-1, the V gene TRBV20-1; D perhaps matches TRBD2 (6 bases). The CDR3 spans 15 residues. Germline assignment: CDR1 DFQATT and CDR2 SNEGSKA (reference sequence). The V and J ends lost 0 bases and 2 bases respectively, with 11 bases between them. The CDR3 DNA follows: TGCAGTGCTAGAGATCTAGCGATCGCCTACAATGAGCAGTTCTTC. Translation: CSARDLAIAYNEQFF.

This clonotype was recorded a few times. This chain joins TRBV15 and TRBJ2-2; 9 nucleotides match TRBD1. J was trimmed by 2 bases and V by 5 bases; bases with no gene match: 6. The germline gives CDR1 LNHNV, CDR2 YYDKDF (reference sequence). The length of the CDR3 is 16 residues. The CDR3 region is CATSGRQGVNTGELFF. The CDR3 nucleotides are TGTGCCACCAGCGGGAGACAGGGGGTCAACACCGGGGAGCTGTTTTTT.

The chain carries TRBV9 and TRBJ2-1; 10 bases align to TRBD2. CDR3 length: 16 amino acids. The V gene end was trimmed by 3 bases and the J gene end by 3 bases; junction bases not matched to a gene: 6. Germline V gives CDR1 SGDLS, CDR2 YYNGEE. CDR3 protein: CASSGFSSGSYNEQFF. As DNA, the CDR3 is TGTGCCAGCAGCGGCTTCTCTAGCGGGAGCTACAATGAGCAGTTCTTC.

This clonotype was counted between two and nine times. This chain links TRBV6-5 with TRBJ2-7; 12 bases are a match to TRBD2. Germline assignment: CDR1 MNHEY and CDR2 SVGAGI. Germline trimming cut 0 bases from V and 3 bases from J; bases unmatched to any gene: 9. There are 18 residues in the CDR3. The CDR3 region is CASSYSASGRASRYEQYF. CDR3 sequence (DNA): TGTGCCAGCAGTTACTCGGCTAGCGGGAGGGCCTCCCGCTACGAGCAGTACTTC.

The J gene is TRBJ1-4, the V gene TRBV19; possibly TRBD1 for D (5 bases). Trimming removed 7 bases from V and 5 bases from J, with 14 bases in between. Per the germline V gene, CDR1 is LNHDA and CDR2 is SQIVND (reference sequence). The CDR3 sequence is 14 residues long. CDR3 sequence reads: CASNPRQGNEKLFF. The CDR3, as DNA: TGTGCCAGTAACCCACGCCAGGGAAATGAAAAACTGTTTTTT.

In its sample, this clonotype was seen a few times. The chain combines TRBV3-1 with TRBJ2-1, with D perhaps matching TRBD2 (7 bases). There are 15 residues in the CDR3. Germline V gene sequence: CDR1 LGHDT, CDR2 YNNKEL (reference sequence). Between the trimmed V and J ends, which lost 2 bases and 4 bases, there was a span of 12 bases. The CDR3 is CASSQRGGKYNEQFF. The CDR3 bases are TGTGCCAGCAGCCAAAGGGGGGGAAAATACAATGAGCAGTTCTTC.

This clonotype has a handful of counts. V and J are TRBV28 and TRBJ2-3; TRBD2 aligns across 7 bases. This CDR3 spans 15 amino acids. The junction had 9 bases not matched to a gene; V was cut back by 6 bases and J by 3 bases. CDR1 MDHEN and CDR2 SYDVKM come from the germline V gene. In nucleotides, the CDR3 is TGTGCCAGCAGAGACGGGGGGATAGGGACAGATACGCAGTATTTT. Translation gives CASRDGGIGTDTQYF.

This clonotype was observed many times. The chain couples TRBV19 to TRBJ2-5; no definite D call. Germline V gives CDR1 LNHDA, CDR2 SQIVND (reference sequence). V was clipped by 5 bases and J by 4 bases, with 20 bases between them. The CDR3 has 16 amino acids. The CDR3 DNA follows: TGTGCCAGTAGTCCTCTCGCTCTTTTCCCGGGAGAGACCCAGTACTTC. Translating it yields CASSPLALFPGETQYF. Filled out from reference TRBV19 and TRBJ2-5, the complete variable domain reads DGGITQSPKYLFRKEGQNVTLSCEQNLNHDAMYWYRQDPGQGLRLIYYSQIVNDFQKGDIAEGYSVSREKKESFPLTVTSAQKNPTAFYLCASSPLALFPGETQYFGPGTRLLVL.

This clonotype came up a few times. The rearrangement uses TRBV19 and TRBJ2-2, with D uncertain. The CDR3 contains 13 residues. Germline lookup yields CDR1 LNHDA and CDR2 SQIVND (reference sequence). Trimming shortened V by 6 bases and J by 2 bases, and 7 bases separated the two germline ends. In DNA, the CDR3 is TGTGCCAGTAGACCGGGTAACACCGGGGAGCTGTTTTTT. As protein: CASRPGNTGELFF.

The V call is TRBV4-2, the J call TRBJ2-7, with 9 bases that match TRBD2. CDR1 is LGHNA and CDR2 is YNFKEQ in the germline V gene. The CDR3 runs 15 residues. J lost 6 bases, V lost 0 bases, and 6 bases had no gene match. The CDR3: CASSQDGSGRSEQYF. In nucleotides, the CDR3 is TGTGCCAGCAGCCAAGACGGCAGCGGGAGGTCCGAGCAGTACTTC.